These 15 T cell receptor beta chains came from one sample sequenced in a study of blood T cell repertoires in COVID-19. TCRdb keeps only in-frame clones here, not all; method: immunoSEQ multiplex PCR. The table shows some 62,000 clones, with approximately 78% occurring only once. The sequencing input was peripheral blood. Receptors originate from a man in his 60s with COVID-19, enrolled during active disease.

CDR3 loop: CASSFGQGEGTQYF. The CDR3 coding sequence is TGCGCCAGCAGCTTTGGACAGGGGGAAGGTACGCAGTATTTT. This chain uses TRBV5-1 with TRBJ2-3; TRBD1 aligns across 10 bases. CDR3 length: 14 residues. Unmatched junction bases numbered 5, after V lost 2 bases and J lost 8 bases. Germline V gene data show CDR1 as SGHRS and CDR2 as YFSETQ.

The J gene is TRBJ1-6, the V gene TRBV5-1; no reliable D call. Germline V lookup: CDR1 SGHRS, CDR2 YFSETQ. V lost 2 bases and J lost 5, with 11 bases in between. The CDR3 is 15 amino acids. The CDR3 DNA is TGCGCCAGCAGCTTCTCGGCAGGCCATAATTCACCCCTCCACTTT. Amino acid sequence: CASSFSAGHNSPLHF.

J is TRBJ1-1 and V is TRBV6-6, with D tentatively TRBD1 (6 bases). Germline lookup yields CDR1 MNHNY and CDR2 SVGAGI (reference sequence). This CDR3 has 15 amino acids. With 5 bases removed from V and 5 bases from J, the gap between germline ends came to 18 bases. CDR3 nucleotide sequence: TGTGCCAGCAGTATCCCAATGGGGGGGCTGACTGAAGCTTTCTTT. The encoded protein is CASSIPMGGLTEAFF.

This chain uses TRBV30 with TRBJ2-5, with 7 bases lining up with TRBD1. This CDR3 comprises 13 residues. CDR1 GTSNPN and CDR2 SVGIG come from the germline V gene (reference sequence). V dropped 4 bases and J dropped 10; count of bases not matched to a gene: 12. The CDR3 is CAWTGGGHGIQYF. The CDR3 DNA sequence: TGTGCCTGGACAGGGGGTGGCCATGGAATCCAGTACTTC. The full variable domain, completed using reference TRBV30 and TRBJ2-5, is SQTIHQWPATLVQPVGSPLSLECTVEGTSNPNLYWYRQAAGRGLQLLFYSVGIGQISSEVPQNLSASRPQDRQFILSSKKLLLSDSGFYLCAWTGGGHGIQYFGPGTRLLVL.

The chain couples TRBV3-1 (or the pseudogene TRBV3-2) to TRBJ1-1, with D tentatively TRBD1 (5 bases). Germline V gene sequence: CDR1 LGHDT, CDR2 YNNKEL (reference sequence). Deletions cut 6 bases from V and 7 bases from J, with 12 bases between. This CDR3 comprises 12 residues. CDR3 sequence: CASSSGGFEAFF. DNA of the CDR3: TGTGCCAGCAGTAGCGGGGGATTTGAAGCTTTCTTT.

In the case of this clone: One end of the junction varies from germline; a read error may be responsible. The chain links TRBV20-1 to TRBJ2-1; maybe TRBD2 (7 bases). This CDR3 contains 11 residues. The V gene's germline CDR1 is DFQATT and CDR2 SNEGSKA (reference sequence). This CDR3 reads CSAKRDNEQFF. Written as DNA, the CDR3 is TGCAGTGCTAAGCGGGACAACGAGCAGTTCTTC.

The rearrangement links TRBV4-1 to TRBJ2-5; 7 bases map to TRBD1. The CDR3 runs to 18 residues. Germline V lookup: CDR1 MGHRA, CDR2 YSYEKL. J lost 6 bases, V lost 2 bases, and 18 bases had no gene match. The CDR3 loop is CASSQTLTLRGRPKTQYF. The CDR3 nucleotides are TGCGCCAGCAGCCAAACCCTGACCCTGAGGGGGCGCCCGAAGACCCAGTACTTC.

The chain carries TRBV4-1 and TRBJ2-3; TRBD1 matches at 7 bases. Looked up from germline, CDR1 is MGHRA and CDR2 is YSYEKL. The CDR3 is 16 amino acids. Trimming removed 4 bases from V and 7 bases from J; junction bases left unmatched: 14. CDR3 protein: CASSRTGTEVLNTQYF. The CDR3 coding sequence is TGCGCCAGCAGCCGCACCGGGACAGAGGTCTTAAATACGCAGTATTTT.

The chain is built from TRBV5-1 and TRBJ1-4; possible D gene TRBD1, 6 bases. The CDR3 is 14 residues long. Trimming removed 4 bases from V and 3 bases from J, with 10 bases in between. Germline V lookup: CDR1 SGHRS, CDR2 YFSETQ. CDR3 nucleotides: TGCGCCAGCAGCCCCACAGGGTCTAATGAAAAACTGTTTTTT. The encoded protein is CASSPTGSNEKLFF.

The chain joins TRBV5-4 to TRBJ2-4; D might be TRBD2 (7 bases). Germline assignment: CDR1 SGHNT and CDR2 YYREEE (reference sequence). This CDR3 has 16 amino acids. V was pared by 0 bases and J by 1 base, with 11 bases between. CDR3 sequence reads: CASSLGGGAAKNIQYF. In nucleotides, the CDR3 is TGTGCCAGCAGCTTGGGTGGGGGGGCGGCCAAAAACATTCAGTACTTC. Supplemented by reference TRBV5-4 and TRBJ2-4, the full variable domain reads ETGVTQSPTHLIKTRGQQVTLRCSSQSGHNTVSWYQQALGQGPQFIFQYYREEENGRGNFPPRFSGLQFPNYSSELNVNALELDDSALYLCASSLGGGAAKNIQYFGAGTRLSVL.

This clone was counted a single time. This rearrangement joins TRBV3-1 (or the pseudogene TRBV3-2) to TRBJ1-4, with 7 positions matching TRBD1. Trimming at V came to 5 bases and at J to 8 bases, leaving 11 bases not matched to a gene. The CDR3 is 15 amino acids. Germline V CDR1 and CDR2: LGHDT, YNNKEL (reference sequence). The CDR3 is CASSERQGVSEKLFF. CDR3 DNA sequence: TGTGCCAGCAGCGAGAGACAGGGTGTGAGCGAAAAACTGTTTTTT.

V gene TRBV4-2 combines with J gene TRBJ2-7; 7 positions match TRBD2. The germline gives CDR1 LGHNA, CDR2 YNFKEQ. V gave up 2 bases and J gave up 6 bases; unmatched junction bases: 4. This CDR3 contains 13 residues. As DNA, the CDR3 is TGTGCCAGCAGCCAAAAGCGGGGCGGCGAGCAGTACTTC. Its translation: CASSQKRGGEQYF.

The CDR3 loop reads CASRDRGNGYTF. CDR3 nucleotides: TGTGCCAGCAGAGACAGGGGGAATGGCTACACCTTC. The chain links TRBV2 to TRBJ1-2; the match to TRBD1 covers 9 bases. CDR3 length: 12 residues. Germline assignment: CDR1 SNHLY and CDR2 FYNNEI. V lost 6 bases and J lost 6; bases outside the gene matches: 2.

This clone came up once. This chain connects TRBV4-1 to TRBJ1-1; tentative D call: TRBD1 (5 bases). This CDR3 contains 15 residues. Germline CDR1 and CDR2: MGHRA and YSYEKL. The V and J ends lost 0 bases and 0 bases respectively, with 8 bases between them. The CDR3, as DNA: TGCGCCAGCAGCCAAGACGACAGCCTGAACACTGAAGCTTTCTTT. Amino acids: CASSQDDSLNTEAFF.

This clone was seen only once. The chain employs TRBV6-6 and TRBJ1-3; D gene ambiguous. Trimming left V 0 bases short and J 7 bases short, with 7 bases between. Germline V CDR1 and CDR2: MNHNY, SVGAGI (reference sequence). This CDR3 is 13 amino acids long. The CDR3, as DNA: TGTGCCAGCAGTTACTCTGAGTTTAACACCATATATTTT. This gives the protein CASSYSEFNTIYF.